This is a list of T cell receptor beta chains from one sample in a study of CD8+CD57+ T cells in acquired aplastic anemia. TCRdb recomputed calls from the reads with MiXCR, one row per CDR3 protein. Of 200,000 or so distinct CDR3 sequences in the sample, around 65% were seen once. Sequencing was carried out using sorted CD4+, CD8+, or CD8+CD57+ T cells (not recorded which) from PBMCs. These receptors originate from a human donor with severe aplastic anemia or a healthy control (not recorded which). The CDR3 runs from the conserved cysteine through the conserved F or W. Each record gives: V gene, clone size, J gene, D gene, CDR3 protein, CDR3 DNA. The D gene is left open where the match is weak. Clone size is shown for a subset of rows, as once, few, many or a class of expanded clone.

V: TRBV6-2/TRBV6-3; size: many; J: TRBJ2-1; D: NA; CDR3: CASSLGLNEQFF; DNA: TGTGCCAGCAGCCTAGGACTCAATGAGCAGTTCTTC
V: TRBV13; size: NA; J: TRBJ2-7; D: TRBD1; CDR3: CASSLGDRAVGEQYF; DNA: TGTGCCAGCAGCTTAGGTGACAGGGCAGTGGGAGAGCAGTACTTC
V: TRBV7-2; size: NA; J: TRBJ2-7; D: NA; CDR3: CASSLIGGNYEQYF; DNA: TGTGCCAGCAGCTTGATCGGTGGAAACTACGAGCAGTACTTC
V: TRBV7-9; size: NA; J: TRBJ1-2; D: NA; CDR3: CASIKGWTIDGYTF; DNA: TGTGCCAGCATCAAGGGGTGGACGATAGATGGCTACACCTTC
V: TRBV19; size: NA; J: TRBJ2-1; D: TRBD2; CDR3: CASRDRLADNEQFF; DNA: TGTGCCAGTAGGGACCGACTAGCGGACAATGAGCAGTTCTTC
V: TRBV4-2; size: NA; J: TRBJ2-7; D: TRBD1; CDR3: CASSQGPGTGSYEQYF; DNA: TGTGCCAGCAGCCAAGGGCCCGGGACAGGATCCTACGAGCAGTACTTC
V: TRBV5-8; size: once; J: TRBJ2-7; D: NA; CDR3: CASSPGGPLTYEQYF; DNA: TGTGCCAGCAGCCCGGGGGGCCCCCTCACCTACGAGCAGTACTTC
V: TRBV5-1; size: NA; J: TRBJ2-5; D: TRBD1; CDR3: CASSLGDRGLGETQYF; DNA: TGCGCCAGCAGCTTAGGGGACAGGGGGCTAGGAGAGACCCAGTACTTC
V: TRBV20-1; size: NA; J: TRBJ1-1; D: NA; CDR3: CSARRPGMNTEAFF; DNA: TGCAGTGCTAGACGGCCCGGAATGAACACTGAAGCTTTCTTT
V: TRBV24-1; size: NA; J: TRBJ2-3; D: NA; CDR3: CATSDLNLAGTDTQYF; DNA: TGTGCCACCAGTGATTTAAACCTAGCCGGCACAGATACGCAGTATTTT
V: TRBV20-1; size: many; J: TRBJ1-1; D: NA; CDR3: CSARTLDSGTEAFF; DNA: TGCAGTGCTAGAACCCTAGACAGTGGCACTGAAGCTTTCTTT
V: TRBV5-8; size: many; J: TRBJ2-1; D: NA; CDR3: CASSSDSNEQFF; DNA: TGTGCCAGCAGCTCCGACAGCAATGAGCAGTTCTTC
V: TRBV20-1; size: NA; J: TRBJ2-1; D: TRBD1; CDR3: CSPTGVSYNEQFF; DNA: TGCAGTCCTACAGGGGTGTCCTACAATGAGCAGTTCTTC
V: TRBV15; size: few; J: TRBJ2-7; D: NA; CDR3: CATSRDLSYEQYF; DNA: TGTGCCACCAGCAGAGATCTCTCCTACGAGCAGTACTTC
V: TRBV20-1; size: NA; J: TRBJ1-6; D: NA; CDR3: CSATDTSSYNSPLHF; DNA: TGCAGTGCTACGGATACGAGCTCCTATAATTCACCCCTCCACTTT
V: TRBV5-8; size: many; J: TRBJ1-1; D: NA; CDR3: CASSLGPVNTEAFF; DNA: TGTGCCAGCAGCTTGGGCCCGGTGAACACTGAAGCTTTCTTT
V: TRBV2; size: few; J: TRBJ2-7; D: NA; CDR3: CATAYDEQYF; DNA: TGTGCCACCGCCTACGACGAGCAGTACTTC
V: TRBV2; size: NA; J: TRBJ2-5; D: NA; CDR3: CASRASWIQETQYF; DNA: TGTGCCAGCAGGGCAAGCTGGATACAAGAGACCCAGTACTTC
V: TRBV10-2; size: NA; J: TRBJ2-1; D: NA; CDR3: CATIRDSYNEQFF; DNA: TGCGCCACGATCCGGGACTCCTACAATGAGCAGTTCTTC
V: TRBV5-6; size: many; J: TRBJ1-1; D: NA; CDR3: CASSWSTAGSTEAFF; DNA: TGTGCCAGCAGTTGGAGTACCGCAGGGAGTACTGAAGCTTTCTTT
V: TRBV29-1; size: NA; J: TRBJ2-7; D: NA; CDR3: CSVALVQGFGDEQYF; DNA: TGCAGCGTTGCGTTGGTGCAGGGATTTGGCGACGAGCAGTACTTC
V: TRBV15; size: NA; J: TRBJ1-5; D: NA; CDR3: CATSGVHSNQPQHF; DNA: TGTGCCACCTCAGGGGTTCATAGCAATCAGCCCCAGCATTTT
V: TRBV7-9; size: NA; J: TRBJ1-1; D: NA; CDR3: CASSQDTYGTEAFF; DNA: TGTGCCAGCAGCCAAGATACCTACGGAACTGAAGCTTTCTTT
V: TRBV5-5; size: many; J: TRBJ2-7; D: TRBD1; CDR3: CASSLQWQGVRNEQYF; DNA: TGTGCCAGCAGCTTGCAATGGCAGGGGGTACGGAACGAGCAGTACTTC
V: TRBV5-6; size: once; J: TRBJ1-6; D: NA; CDR3: CASSLEGLKGNSPLHF; DNA: TGTGCCAGCAGCTTGGAAGGTCTCAAGGGGAATTCACCCCTCCACTTT
V: TRBV28; size: few; J: TRBJ2-1; D: NA; CDR3: CASSLEGSSYNEQFF; DNA: TGTGCCAGCAGTTTAGAGGGCAGCTCCTACAATGAGCAGTTCTTC
V: TRBV5-4; size: NA; J: TRBJ2-7; D: NA; CDR3: CASSLFGRGHEQYF; DNA: TGTGCCAGCAGCTTGTTCGGGAGAGGCCACGAGCAGTACTTC
V: TRBV2; size: NA; J: TRBJ1-2; D: NA; CDR3: CASSGTAPNYGYTF; DNA: TGTGCCAGCAGTGGCACAGCCCCTAACTATGGCTACACCTTC
V: TRBV12-3/TRBV12-4; size: NA; J: TRBJ1-1; D: NA; CDR3: CASSLPENTEAFF; DNA: TGTGCCAGCAGTTTACCCGAGAACACTGAAGCTTTCTTT
V: TRBV24-1; size: NA; J: TRBJ2-2; D: NA; CDR3: CATSDPRETGELFF; DNA: TGTGCCACCAGTGACCCTAGAGAGACCGGGGAGCTGTTTTTT